This T cell receptor (beta chain) is drawn from a study of early T cells in non-severe SARS-CoV-2 infection. This clonotype was recorded many times. One entry per CDR3 protein, called by TCRdb with MiXCR from the 5' RACE reads. Found here are approximately 76,000 distinct CDR3 sequences, roughly an eighth of them singletons; the top ten hold over 0.95%. The CDR3 is 16 residues long. Germline CDR1 is DFQATT and CDR2 is SNEGSKA (reference sequence). The trim removed 3 bases at V and 3 bases at J, leaving 10 bases unmatched. The sample consisted of whole blood. V usage is TRBV20-1 and J usage is TRBJ1-2, with 10 bases identical to TRBD1. This receptor was identified in an adult who was a healthcare worker with PCR-confirmed SARS-CoV-2 infection or an uninfected control (not recorded which). In DNA form, the CDR3 reads TGCAGTGCTAGGCCCGGACAGGGGGTCCCCTACTATGGCTACACCTTC. Translation gives CSARPGQGVPYYGYTF.